Presented here are 20 T cell receptor beta chains from one specimen sequenced in a study of CD8+ T cells in alopecia areata (dated by TCRdb to about 2018). Receptor libraries were prepared by the immunoSEQ multiplex PCR assay. For TCR sequencing, RNA was extracted from every sample and reverse transcribed into cDNA to serve as template. TCRdb limited this immuneACCESS table to in-frame rearrangements with V and J called. A share of clones is missing; checked studies link under half to unresolved V genes, and the rest is unexplained. Recorded for this sample are around 200,000 clones; about 63% of them occurred a single time. 1.7% of the sample goes to the ten largest clones. Taken with the paper, the label for time point translates to: baseline before oral tofacitinib. The sequencing here drew on CD4+ T cells sorted from blood, taken at week 0. All receptors come from a human donor with alopecia areata.

J is TRBJ2-3 and V is TRBV6-1; tentative D call: TRBD2 (6 bases). V dropped 4 bases and J dropped 0 bases, with 14 bases sitting between them. Germline assignment: CDR1 MNHNS and CDR2 SASEGT. The CDR3 extends over 16 amino acids. CDR3 amino acids: CASSGTNDFSTDTQYF. DNA for the CDR3: TGTGCCAGCAGTGGGACTAACGATTTTAGCACAGATACGCAGTATTTT.

The chain links TRBV4-3 to TRBJ2-4; 10 positions match TRBD2. Germline CDR1 and CDR2: LGHNA and YSLEER. The ends lost 0 bases at V and 0 bases at J; junction bases unmatched: 8. The CDR3 spans 19 residues. CDR3: CASSQDLTSGAKAKNIQYF. CDR3 coding DNA: TGCGCCAGCAGCCAAGATCTCACTAGCGGGGCGAAAGCCAAAAACATTCAGTACTTC.

This clone was picked up a small number of times. This chain joins TRBV7-2 and TRBJ2-7; tentative D call: TRBD1 (5 bases). The CDR3 is made up of 15 amino acids. Germline CDR1 and CDR2: SGHTA and FQGNSA. V was shortened by 4 bases and J by 0 bases, with 13 bases between the two germline ends. In DNA form, the CDR3 reads TGTGCCAGCAGCTCAGAAAGACAGAGCTCCTACGAGCAGTACTTC. This codes for CASSSERQSSYEQYF.

In its sample, this clone was seen a few times. This chain connects TRBV19 to TRBJ1-5; D uncertain. Germline V gene sequence: CDR1 LNHDA, CDR2 SQIVND (reference sequence). CDR3 size: 14 residues. V shed 5 bases and J shed 4 bases, with 12 bases lying between them. The CDR3 region is CASSYNGENQPQHF. CDR3 in DNA: TGTGCCAGTAGTTATAACGGGGAAAATCAGCCCCAGCATTTT.

The chain uses TRBV5-1 and TRBJ2-2, with D possibly TRBD2 on 6 matching bases. Germline CDR1 reads SGHRS; CDR2 reads YFSETQ. V was clipped by 6 bases and J by 6 bases, with 15 bases between them. The CDR3 totals 14 residues. The CDR3 sequence: CASTGTLSPGELFF. The CDR3 nucleotides are TGCGCCAGCACCGGGACTTTAAGTCCCGGGGAGCTGTTTTTT.

The rearrangement joins TRBV27 to TRBJ2-6, with D tentatively TRBD2 (6 bases). The V gene lost 3 bases and the J gene lost 0 bases, with 9 bases spanning the gap. The germline V gene encodes CDR1 MNHEY and CDR2 SMNVEV (reference sequence). The CDR3 has 16 amino acids. CDR3 nucleotides: TGTGCCAGCAGTTTTTGGGGACTCTCTGGGGCCAACGTCCTGACTTTC. Amino acid sequence: CASSFWGLSGANVLTF.

The chain combines TRBV11-1 with TRBJ1-5; TRBD1 agrees at 8 bases. The CDR3 length is 15 residues. Looked up from germline, CDR1 is SGHAT and CDR2 is FQDESV (reference sequence). Trimming removed 10 bases from V and 4 bases from J; junction bases left unmatched: 12. Here the CDR3 reads CATLEFDRGNQPQHF. The CDR3, as DNA: TGTGCCACCCTAGAATTCGACAGGGGTAATCAGCCCCAGCATTTT. Drawing the rest from reference TRBV11-1 and TRBJ1-5, the complete variable domain is EAEVAQSPRYKITEKSQAVAFWCDPISGHATLYWYRQILGQGPELLVQFQDESVVDDSQLPKDRFSAERLKGVDSTLKIQPAELGDSAMYLCATLEFDRGNQPQHFGDGTRLSIL.

The gene calls are TRBV21-1 and TRBJ1-5. TRBV21-1 is listed as a pseudogene. The CDR3 is 15 amino acids. For the CDR3, the DNA is TGTGCCAGCACGACGGGGTCGGAGGCGAATCAGCCCCAGCATTTT. It is translated as CASTTGSEANQPQHF.

The CDR3 DNA is TGCGCCAGCAGCCAAATTTTGCGAGGTGAAGCTTTCTTT. This sequence encodes CASSQILRGEAFF. The J gene is TRBJ1-1, the V gene TRBV4-3; D is unresolved. CDR1 LGHNA and CDR2 YSLEER come from the germline V gene. With 2 bases removed from V and 7 bases from J, the gap between germline ends came to 11 bases. CDR3 length equals 13 residues.

A single count supports this clone. The V gene is TRBV19, the J gene TRBJ2-4, with D perhaps TRBD2 (6 bases). The CDR3 length is 14 residues. Germline CDR1 reads LNHDA; CDR2 reads SQIVND (reference sequence). V dropped 5 bases and J dropped 8 bases, with 16 bases sitting between them. The CDR3 region is CASSSGTSGDIQYF. CDR3 coding DNA: TGTGCCAGTAGTTCCGGGACTTCTGGCGACATTCAGTACTTC. The full variable domain, with the rest looked up from reference TRBV19 and TRBJ2-4, is DGGITQSPKYLFRKEGQNVTLSCEQNLNHDAMYWYRQDPGQGLRLIYYSQIVNDFQKGDIAEGYSVSREKKESFPLTVTSAQKNPTAFYLCASSSGTSGDIQYFGAGTRLSVL.

This clone was counted a few times. V is TRBV9 and J is TRBJ2-7; TRBD1 matches 7 bases. The CDR3 runs 15 residues. Germline trimming cut 4 bases from V and 6 bases from J; bases unmatched to any gene: 13. Germline CDR1 SGDLS, CDR2 YYNGEE. The CDR3 loop is CASSPRQGNPIEQYF. In DNA, the CDR3 is TGTGCCAGCAGCCCCCGACAGGGTAACCCCATCGAGCAGTACTTC. The full variable domain, in which reference TRBV9 and TRBJ2-7 provide the parts outside the CDR3, is DSGVTQTPKHLITATGQRVTLRCSPRSGDLSVYWYQQSLDQGLQFLIQYYNGEERAKGNILERFSAQQFPDLHSELNLSSLELGDSALYFCASSPRQGNPIEQYFGPGTRLTVT.

The rearrangement uses TRBV29-1 and TRBJ2-4; TRBD2 matches at 9 bases. The CDR3 runs 15 residues. Germline loops: CDR1 SQVTM, CDR2 ANQGSEA. J lost 7 bases, V lost 6 bases, and 13 bases had no gene match. The CDR3: CSVKERGAGENIQYF. CDR3 coding DNA: TGCAGCGTGAAGGAGCGGGGGGCGGGAGAGAACATTCAGTACTTC.

This clone was picked up one time. This chain connects TRBV9 to TRBJ1-1, with D possibly being TRBD1 (6 bases). This CDR3 is 14 amino acids long. In germline, CDR1 is SGDLS, CDR2 YYNGEE. With 6 bases removed from V and 5 bases from J, the gap between germline ends came to 17 bases. As DNA, the CDR3 is TGTGCCAGCAACGACCGGGGGGCAGGAACTGAAGCTTTCTTT. It encodes CASNDRGAGTEAFF.

The chain recombines TRBV2 with TRBJ2-4, with 9 bases identical to TRBD2. After removal of 5 bases from V and 8 bases from J, the junction contained 10 bases not matched to a gene. The CDR3 length is 15 residues. The germline CDR1 and CDR2 sequences are SNHLY and FYNNEI. Here the CDR3 reads CASSSPGLAWDIQYF. CDR3 bases: TGTGCCAGCAGTTCACCGGGACTAGCTTGGGACATTCAGTACTTC.

The chain joins TRBV5-1 to TRBJ1-4; 7 positions agree with TRBD1. Germline CDR1 is SGHRS and CDR2 is YFSETQ. This CDR3 region has 14 residues. V was pared by 4 bases and J by 8 bases, with 8 bases of the junction left unmatched. The CDR3 region is CASSRSGTDEKLFF. CDR3 nucleotides: TGCGCCAGCAGCCGTTCCGGGACAGACGAAAAACTGTTTTTT.

DNA of the CDR3: TGCGCCAGCAGTGAGATCCCAGATCCGGACAATGAGCAGTTCTTC. It is translated as CASSEIPDPDNEQFF. V gene TRBV10-2 combines with J gene TRBJ2-1; D remains ambiguous. Germline loops: CDR1 WSHSY, CDR2 SAAADI. The CDR3 contains 15 residues. V lost 2 bases to trimming and J lost 5 bases, with 13 bases between them.

This clone was observed a handful of times. This chain connects TRBV7-2 to TRBJ1-1, with D perhaps matching TRBD1 (6 bases). The CDR3 has 13 amino acids. Germline V CDR1 and CDR2: SGHTA, FQGNSA. V was shortened by 5 bases and J by 5 bases, with 12 bases between the two germline ends. CDR3 loop: CASSTQQGTEAFF. The DNA for the CDR3 is TGTGCCAGCAGCACCCAACAGGGTACTGAAGCTTTCTTT.

This chain connects TRBV10-3 to TRBJ1-6, with TRBD1 as a possible D gene (6 bases). Looked up from germline, CDR1 is ENHRY and CDR2 is SYGVKD. V lost 0 bases and J lost 8, with 11 bases in between. This CDR3 contains 15 residues. CDR3 DNA sequence: TGTGCCATCAGTGAGTCGTTCAAGGGGGATTCACCCCTCCACTTT. Protein product: CAISESFKGDSPLHF.

The rearrangement links TRBV11-2 to TRBJ2-1, with D uncertain. Germline-derived CDR1 and CDR2 are SGHAT and FQNNGV. Trimming removed 2 bases from V and 7 bases from J, with 6 bases in between. There are 12 residues in the CDR3. CDR3 protein: CASSLSRNEQFF. The DNA for the CDR3 is TGTGCCAGCAGCTTATCGCGTAATGAGCAGTTCTTC.

This clone has ten or more counts. This rearrangement joins TRBV7-2 to TRBJ1-6, with 9 bases that match TRBD1. Germline assignment: CDR1 SGHTA and CDR2 FQGNSA. V was clipped by 2 bases and J by 7 bases; unmatched bases: 3. The CDR3 has 15 amino acids. This CDR3 is CASSLFGTGNSPLHF. The CDR3 region has the DNA TGTGCCAGCAGCTTATTCGGGACAGGGAATTCACCCCTCCACTTT.